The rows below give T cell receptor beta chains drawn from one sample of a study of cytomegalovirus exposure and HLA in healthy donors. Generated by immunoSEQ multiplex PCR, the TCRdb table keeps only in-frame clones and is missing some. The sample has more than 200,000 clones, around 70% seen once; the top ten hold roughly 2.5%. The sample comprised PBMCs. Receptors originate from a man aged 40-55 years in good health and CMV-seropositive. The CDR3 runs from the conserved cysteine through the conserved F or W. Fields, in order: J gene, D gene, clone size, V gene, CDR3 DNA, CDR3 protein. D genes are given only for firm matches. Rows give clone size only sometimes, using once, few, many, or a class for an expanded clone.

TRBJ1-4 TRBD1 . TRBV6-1 TGTGCCAGCAGTGGATACAGGGGAAAACTGTTTTTT CASSGYRGKLFF
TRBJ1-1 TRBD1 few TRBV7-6 TGTGCCAGCAGCTCTCGGACAGGTCGGGCCTCTGAAGCTTTCTTT CASSSRTGRASEAFF
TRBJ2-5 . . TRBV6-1 TGTGCCAGCAGTGAAGGTCCAACCCTGGGGAGGGAGACCCAGTACTTC CASSEGPTLGRETQYF
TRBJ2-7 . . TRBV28 TGTGCCAGCAGCCGAGATCAGGTCCCCTACGAGCAGTACTTC CASSRDQVPYEQYF
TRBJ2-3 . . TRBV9 TGTGCCAGCAGCTTAGCGGGACAGGGCACAGATACGCAGTATTTT CASSLAGQGTDTQYF
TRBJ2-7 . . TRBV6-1 TGTGCCAGCAGTGTCCGGGACTCCTACGAGCAGTACTTC CASSVRDSYEQYF
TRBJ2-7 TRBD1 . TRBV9 TGTGCCAGCAGCCCCTCGACAGGGGGTTTCTACGAGCAGTACTTC CASSPSTGGFYEQYF
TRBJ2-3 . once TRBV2 TGTGCCAGCAATGCTGAGGGCACAGATACGCAGTATTTT CASNAEGTDTQYF
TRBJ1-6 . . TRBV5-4 TGTGCCAGCAGCGTCCGGAATTCACCCCTCCACTTT CASSVRNSPLHF
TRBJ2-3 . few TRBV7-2 TGTGCCAGCAGCGCCGTGAGCGCAGATACGCAGTATTTT CASSAVSADTQYF
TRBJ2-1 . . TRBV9 TGTGCCAGCAGCCCAAGAACCCTGACAGGTCTTAGCTCCTACAATGAGCAGTTCTTC CASSPRTLTGLSSYNEQFF
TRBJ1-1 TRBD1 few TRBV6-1 TGTGCCAGCAGGCCACCGGGACAGGGGCAACCTGAAGCTTTCTTT CASRPPGQGQPEAFF
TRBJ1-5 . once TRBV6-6 TGTGCCAGCAGTATAGGGGGGGGTCAGCCCCAGCATTTT CASSIGGGQPQHF
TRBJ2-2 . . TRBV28 TGTGCCAGCCAGTCCGGACAGCGGTACACCGGGGAGCTGTTTTTT CASQSGQRYTGELFF
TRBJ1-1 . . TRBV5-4 TGTGCCAGCAGCTTGGTGGGGGGAGGGGAAGCTTTCTTT CASSLVGGGEAFF
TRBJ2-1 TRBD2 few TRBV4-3 TGCGCCAGCAGCCAGGACCACGGGGTAGCGGGGGTATATGAGCAGTTCTTC CASSQDHGVAGVYEQFF
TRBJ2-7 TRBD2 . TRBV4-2 TGTGCCAGCAGCCCGGCGGCTAGCGGGGCCCCCTACGAGCAGTACTTC CASSPAASGAPYEQYF
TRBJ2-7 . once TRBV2 TGTGCCAGCAGTGAAGCGGGCCACCTGTACTTC CASSEAGHLYF
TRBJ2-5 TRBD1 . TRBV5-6 TGTGCCAGCAGCCGCACAGGGACAGTGGAGACCCAGTACTTC CASSRTGTVETQYF
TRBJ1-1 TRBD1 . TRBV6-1 TGTGCTAGCACCCCCGGACAGGGCTACACTGAAGCTTTCTTT CASTPGQGYTEAFF
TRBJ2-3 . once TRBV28 TGTGCCAGCAACGACAGGTCAACTAGCACAGATACGCAGTATTTT CASNDRSTSTDTQYF
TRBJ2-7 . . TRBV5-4 TGTGCCAGCAGTCAAGACAGGAGCTCCTACGAGCAGTACTTC CASSQDRSSYEQYF
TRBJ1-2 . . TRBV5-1 TGCGCCAGCAGCGGGGGGAAGCATGGCTACACCTTC CASSGGKHGYTF
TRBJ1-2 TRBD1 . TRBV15 TGTGCCACCAGCAGAGGTGGACAGGCCGCGGGTTATGGCTACACCTTC CATSRGGQAAGYGYTF
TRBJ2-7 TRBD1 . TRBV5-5 TGTGCCAGCAGCTTGGACAGGGGGCGAGGCTACGAGCAGTACTTC CASSLDRGRGYEQYF
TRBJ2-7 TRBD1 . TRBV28 TGTGCCAGCAGTTTAGGGGTCGGGACAGCCTGGTGGAACGAGCAGTACTTC CASSLGVGTAWWNEQYF
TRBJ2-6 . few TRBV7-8 TGTGCCAGCCTAGGACAACCAGGGGCCAACGTCCTGACTTTC CASLGQPGANVLTF
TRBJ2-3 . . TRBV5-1 TGCGCCAGCAGCTTGGCCCCTTACGGTGTAGTACCCACAGATACGCAGTATTTT CASSLAPYGVVPTDTQYF
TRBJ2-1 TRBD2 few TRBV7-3 TGTGCCAGCAGCTCACATCTAGCGGGGGGGTACAATGAGCAGTTCTTC CASSSHLAGGYNEQFF
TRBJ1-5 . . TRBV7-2 TGTGCCAGCAGCCCCCGACTTGACGGGAATCAGCCCCAGCATTTT CASSPRLDGNQPQHF
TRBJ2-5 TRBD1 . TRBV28 TGTGCCAGCAGTTTATCTCGGGACAGTCAAGAGACCCAGTACTTC CASSLSRDSQETQYF
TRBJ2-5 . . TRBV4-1 TGCGCCAGCAGCCAAGGTTTTAGTCAAGAGACCCAGTACTTC CASSQGFSQETQYF
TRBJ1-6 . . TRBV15 TGTGCCACCCGGTGGGCACATGATAATTCACCCCTCCACTTT CATRWAHDNSPLHF
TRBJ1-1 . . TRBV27 TGTGCCAGCAGTTCCCGGACGAGCAAAAGGGGCCCTGAAGCTTTCTTT CASSSRTSKRGPEAFF
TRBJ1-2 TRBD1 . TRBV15 TGTGCCACCAGCAGAAGGACAGGTCCCTATGGCTACACCTTC CATSRRTGPYGYTF
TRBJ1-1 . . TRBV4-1 TGCGCCAGCAGCCTCCCGGGTTTAGGAACTGAAGCTTTCTTT CASSLPGLGTEAFF
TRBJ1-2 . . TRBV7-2 TGTGCCAGCAGCTTAGCAGGGGCCAACGGGCAAGGCTACACCTTC CASSLAGANGQGYTF
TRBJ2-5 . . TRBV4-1 TGCGCCAGCAGCCAAGATACATTGGTAGCGGTAGGAGAAGAGACCCAGTACTTC CASSQDTLVAVGEETQYF
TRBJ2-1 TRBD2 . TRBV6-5 TGTGCCAGCAGCCCGACTAGCGGGGGGGGGACTGAGCAGTTCTTC CASSPTSGGGTEQFF
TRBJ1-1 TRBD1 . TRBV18 TGTGCCAGCTCACCGGCAGGGGGTGGGACTGAAGCTTTCTTT CASSPAGGGTEAFF
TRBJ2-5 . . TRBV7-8 TGTGCCAGCAGCCCCGGGGCGGGGGCTCGGGAGACCCAGTACTTC CASSPGAGARETQYF
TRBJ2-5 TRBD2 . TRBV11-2 TGTGCCAGCAGCTTAGGAAATAGCGGGGGGGAGACCCAGTACTTC CASSLGNSGGETQYF
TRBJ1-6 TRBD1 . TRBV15 TGTGCCACCAGCAGAGATCGGGACAGGGTTAATTCACCCCTCCACTTT CATSRDRDRVNSPLHF
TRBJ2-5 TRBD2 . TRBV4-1 TGCGCCAGCAGCAGACTAGCGGACTCCAAAGAGACCCAGTACTTC CASSRLADSKETQYF
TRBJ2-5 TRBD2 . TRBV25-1 TGTGCCAGCAGTGAAGAGGAAGGGACTAGAGTCGAGACCCAGTACTTC CASSEEEGTRVETQYF
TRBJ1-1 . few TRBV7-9 TGTGCCAGCAGCTTAGGCCGCAGTGAAAACACTGAAGCTTTCTTT CASSLGRSENTEAFF
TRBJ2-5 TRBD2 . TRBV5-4 TGTGCCAGCAGTTTAACTGCGGGGGTTGGGATAGAGACCCAGTACTTC CASSLTAGVGIETQYF
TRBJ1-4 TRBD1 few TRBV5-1 TGCGCCAGCAGCCTCGGGACAGGGGATGAAAAACTGTTTTTT CASSLGTGDEKLFF
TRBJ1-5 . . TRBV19 TGTGCCAGTAGTATAGATCTCCAGCAGCCCCAGCATTTT CASSIDLQQPQHF
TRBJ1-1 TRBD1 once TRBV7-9 TGTGCCAGCAGCTTAGGGGCTGGGACAGGGGCTGAAGCTTTCTTT CASSLGAGTGAEAFF